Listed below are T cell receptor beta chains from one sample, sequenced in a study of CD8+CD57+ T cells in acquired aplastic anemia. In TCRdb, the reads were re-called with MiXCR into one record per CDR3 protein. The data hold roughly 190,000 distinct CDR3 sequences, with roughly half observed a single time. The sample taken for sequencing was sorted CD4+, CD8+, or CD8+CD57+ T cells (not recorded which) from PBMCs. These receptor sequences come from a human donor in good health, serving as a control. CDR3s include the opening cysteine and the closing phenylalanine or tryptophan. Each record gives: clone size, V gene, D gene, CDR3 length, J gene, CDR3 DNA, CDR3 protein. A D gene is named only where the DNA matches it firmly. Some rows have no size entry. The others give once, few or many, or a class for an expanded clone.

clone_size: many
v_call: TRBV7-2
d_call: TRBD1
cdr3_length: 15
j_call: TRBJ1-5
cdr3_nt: TGTGCCAGCAGCTTACGACAGGGTGGGGATCAGCCCCAGCATTTT
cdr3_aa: CASSLRQGGDQPQHF

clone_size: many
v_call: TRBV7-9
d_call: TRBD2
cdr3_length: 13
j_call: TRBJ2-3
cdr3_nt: TGTGCCAGCAGCCCCTACCACGACAAAAGGGGACTATTT
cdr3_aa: CASSPYHDKRGLF

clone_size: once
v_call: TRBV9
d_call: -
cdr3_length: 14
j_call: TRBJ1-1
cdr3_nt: TGTGCCAGCTCAGGCGGGGGAAAGAACACTGAAGCTTTCTTT
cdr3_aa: CASSGGGKNTEAFF

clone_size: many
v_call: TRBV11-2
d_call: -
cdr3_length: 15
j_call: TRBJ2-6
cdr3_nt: TGTGCCAGCAGCGCTATTAGCTCTGGGGCCAACGTCCTGACTTTC
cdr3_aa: CASSAISSGANVLTF

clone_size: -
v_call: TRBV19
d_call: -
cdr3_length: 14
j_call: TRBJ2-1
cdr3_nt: TGTGCCAGCAGCTTCCAAAGCTCCTACAATGAGCAGTTCTTC
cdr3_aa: CASSFQSSYNEQFF

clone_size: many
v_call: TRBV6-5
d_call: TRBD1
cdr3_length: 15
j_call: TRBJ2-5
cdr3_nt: TGTGCCAGCAGTCCCGGGGACAGGGGACTAGAGACCCAGTACTTC
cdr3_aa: CASSPGDRGLETQYF

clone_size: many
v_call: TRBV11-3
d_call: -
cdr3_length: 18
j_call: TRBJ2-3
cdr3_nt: TGTGCCAGCAGCCTTAGCTCAGCCTTAGGCAGGAGCACAGATACGCAGTATTTT
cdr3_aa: CASSLSSALGRSTDTQYF

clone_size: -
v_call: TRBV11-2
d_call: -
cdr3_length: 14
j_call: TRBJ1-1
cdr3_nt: TGTGCCAGCAGCCTATCCCAGGGGATCGCTGAAGCTTTCTTT
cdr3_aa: CASSLSQGIAEAFF

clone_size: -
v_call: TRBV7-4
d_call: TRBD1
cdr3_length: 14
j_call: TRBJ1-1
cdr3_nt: TGTGCCAGCAGCCCGCCGACAGGGAACACTGAAGCTTCCTTT
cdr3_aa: CASSPPTGNTEASF

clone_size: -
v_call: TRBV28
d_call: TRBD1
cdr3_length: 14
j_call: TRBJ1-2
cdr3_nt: TGTGCCAGCAGCCGAGGACAGGGGGCAGAGGGCTACACCTTC
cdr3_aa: CASSRGQGAEGYTF

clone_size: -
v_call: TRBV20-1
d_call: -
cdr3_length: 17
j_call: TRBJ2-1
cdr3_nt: TGCAGTGGCCCGAGGGGGACGGGAGGTAGCTCCTACAATGAGCAGTTCTTC
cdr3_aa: CSGPRGTGGSSYNEQFF

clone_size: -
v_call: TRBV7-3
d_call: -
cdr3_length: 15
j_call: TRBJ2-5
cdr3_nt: TGTGCCGGCAGCTTACCCGCGGCTAACCAAGAGACCCAGTACTTC
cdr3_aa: CAGSLPAANQETQYF

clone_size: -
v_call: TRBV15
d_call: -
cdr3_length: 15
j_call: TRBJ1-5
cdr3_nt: TGTGCCACCAGCGAGTCAGCCGGGAGCAATCAGCCCCAGCATTTT
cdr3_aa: CATSESAGSNQPQHF

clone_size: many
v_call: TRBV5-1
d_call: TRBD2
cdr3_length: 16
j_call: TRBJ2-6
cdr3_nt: TGCGCCAGCAGCGGCCCGGGGGGGTCTGGGGCCAACGTCCTGACTTTC
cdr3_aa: CASSGPGGSGANVLTF

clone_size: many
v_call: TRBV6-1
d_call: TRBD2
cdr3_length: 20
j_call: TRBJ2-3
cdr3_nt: TGTGCCAGCAGTGAAGCCCTAGCTCTTGGCGGGGGGGCTAGCACAGATACGCAGTATTTT
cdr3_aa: CASSEALALGGGASTDTQYF

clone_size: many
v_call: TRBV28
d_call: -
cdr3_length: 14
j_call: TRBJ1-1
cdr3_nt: TGTGCCAGCAGTTTGCCGGGGAGGGCCACTGAAGCTTTCTTT
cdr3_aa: CASSLPGRATEAFF

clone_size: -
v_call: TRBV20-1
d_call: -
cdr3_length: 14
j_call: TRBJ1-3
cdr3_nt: TGCAGTGCTAGAGACTTTACGCAGGGGAACACCATATATTTT
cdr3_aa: CSARDFTQGNTIYF

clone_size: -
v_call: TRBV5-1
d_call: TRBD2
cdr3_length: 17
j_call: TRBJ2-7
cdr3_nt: TGCGCCAGCAGCTCAAGGACTAGCGGGGGGGCGTTTCTGGAGCAGTACTTC
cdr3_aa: CASSSRTSGGAFLEQYF

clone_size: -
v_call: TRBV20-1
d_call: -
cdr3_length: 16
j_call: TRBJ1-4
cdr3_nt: TGCAGTGCTAGAGTGGACTCCCTTGCAACTAATGAAAAACTGTTTTTT
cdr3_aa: CSARVDSLATNEKLFF

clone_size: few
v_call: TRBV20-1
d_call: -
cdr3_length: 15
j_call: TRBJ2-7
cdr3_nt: TGCAGTGCTAGAGAGCCCCTGACTGGTTCCTACGAGCAGTACTTC
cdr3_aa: CSAREPLTGSYEQYF

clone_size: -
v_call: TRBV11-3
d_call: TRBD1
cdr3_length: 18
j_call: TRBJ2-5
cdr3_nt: TGTGCCAGCAGCTTAGGGACTTGGCGGACAGGGGAGAGGGAGACCCAGTACTTC
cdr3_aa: CASSLGTWRTGERETQYF

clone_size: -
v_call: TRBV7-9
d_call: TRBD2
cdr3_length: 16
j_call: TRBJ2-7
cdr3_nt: TGCGCCAGCAGCCAAGATGCCCGGGGGGGCGCCTACGAGCAGTACTTC
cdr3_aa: CASSQDARGGAYEQYF

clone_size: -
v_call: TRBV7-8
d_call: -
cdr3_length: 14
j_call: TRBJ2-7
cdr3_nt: TGTGCCAGCACTCTAGGGGGTTATTCCTACGAGCAGTACTTC
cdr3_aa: CASTLGGYSYEQYF

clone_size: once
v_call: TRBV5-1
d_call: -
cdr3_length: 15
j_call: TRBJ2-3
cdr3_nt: TGCGCCAGCAGCGGGCGGACCCTACCCACAGATACGCAGTATTTT
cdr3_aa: CASSGRTLPTDTQYF

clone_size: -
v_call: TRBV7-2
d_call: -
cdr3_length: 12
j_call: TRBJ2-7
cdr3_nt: TGTGCCAGCCTTCAGGGAGGTTCCGAGCAGTACTTC
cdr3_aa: CASLQGGSEQYF

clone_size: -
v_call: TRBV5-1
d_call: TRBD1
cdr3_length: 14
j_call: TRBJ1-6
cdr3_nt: TGTGCCAGCAGCCAAGACAGGGGGTCTTCACCCCTCCACTTT
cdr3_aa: CASSQDRGSSPLHF

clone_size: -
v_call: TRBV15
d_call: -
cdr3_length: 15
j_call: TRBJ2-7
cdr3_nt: TGTGCCACCAGCAGATCCCCCCTAAGGGAACACGAGCAGTACTTC
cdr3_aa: CATSRSPLREHEQYF